This T cell receptor beta chain is from a study of blood T cell repertoires in COVID-19. Study-wide context: In each case, the material was cDNA or gDNA derived from T cells, B-cell-depleted T cells, or PBMCs.

This clone has a single count. Some clones are missing from TCRdb's copy, which holds only in-frame ones; the method was immunoSEQ multiplex PCR. The sample lists around 480,000 clones; around 88% were seen once. The source of this sequence is a woman aged 45-59 years with COVID-19, enrolled during active disease. The specimen sequenced was peripheral blood.

The CDR3 nucleotides are TGTGCCAGCAGCTTAGTTGCGGTGGACACTGAAGCTTTCTTT. This sequence encodes CASSLVAVDTEAFF. The chain uses TRBV11-2 and TRBJ1-1, with no clear D. The V end lost 1 base, the J end lost 3 bases, and 9 bases lay between the germline ends. CDR1 SGHAT and CDR2 FQNNGV come from the germline V gene. The CDR3 contains 14 residues. The variable domain in full, with the rest retrieved from reference TRBV11-2 and TRBJ1-1, is EAGVAQSPRYKIIEKRQSVAFWCNPISGHATLYWYQQILGQGPKLLIQFQNNGVVDDSQLPKDRFSAERLKGVDSTLKIQPAKLEDSAVYLCASSLVAVDTEAFFGQGTRLTVV.